The 21 T cell receptor beta chains below come from one sample, sequenced in a study of blood T cell repertoires in COVID-19. Profiling relied on immunoSEQ multiplex PCR, and the TCRdb table lists in-frame clones only, not all of them. The sample has about 490,000 clones; 75% to 90% are singletons. Sequencing was carried out using peripheral blood. The receptors originated from a human donor in a cohort sampled during active COVID-19.

This chain connects TRBV5-4 to TRBJ1-2; 8 bases agree with TRBD1. The trim removed 0 bases at V and 5 bases at J, leaving 3 bases unmatched. The CDR3 runs 14 residues. From germline, CDR1 is SGHNT and CDR2 YYREEE (reference sequence). The CDR3 region is CASSLAGGPYGYTF. In DNA, the CDR3 is TGTGCCAGCAGCTTGGCAGGGGGCCCATATGGCTACACCTTC.

V usage is TRBV16 and J usage is TRBJ2-7; 10 nucleotides agree with TRBD2. This CDR3 is built from 16 residues. Germline V gives CDR1 KGHSY, CDR2 FQNENV. V gave up 4 bases and J gave up 5 bases; unmatched junction bases: 11. This CDR3 is CASSRQLAGNGDEQYF. CDR3 sequence (DNA): TGTGCCAGCAGCCGACAACTAGCGGGAAATGGGGACGAGCAGTACTTC.

The count of this clone is one. The CDR3 nucleotides are TGTGCCTGGATGGAAAGGGACAGCCACACAGATACGCAGTATTTT. It specifies CAWMERDSHTDTQYF. V and J are TRBV30 and TRBJ2-3; 7 bases line up with TRBD1. This CDR3 region has 15 residues. Per germline, CDR1 GTSNPN and CDR2 SVGIG (reference sequence). Trimming cost V 4 bases and J 2 bases; bases outside gene matches: 9.

The chain links TRBV7-9 to TRBJ2-2; the D gene is possibly TRBD2 (6 bases). The CDR3 has 18 amino acids. CDR1 SEHNR and CDR2 FQNEAQ come from the germline V gene (reference sequence). V was pared by 5 bases and J by 0 bases, with 19 bases between. CDR3 bases: TGTGCCAGCAGCCGTAGTTTGGGACTTGCCACGAACACCGGGGAGCTGTTTTTT. Translation: CASSRSLGLATNTGELFF.

This sequence joins TRBV6-2 or TRBV6-3 and TRBJ2-3, with 11 bases that match TRBD2. The CDR3 covers 16 residues. The V and J ends lost 5 bases and 4 bases, in that order; junction bases with no gene match: 8. Looked up from germline, CDR1 is MNHEY and CDR2 is SVGEGT. CDR3: CASSIPIAGGPDTQYF. CDR3 DNA: TGTGCCAGCAGTATCCCAATAGCGGGAGGGCCAGATACGCAGTATTTT.

The chain is built from TRBV7-3 and TRBJ2-2, with 11 bases matching TRBD2. V lost 2 bases to trimming and J lost 5 bases; unmatched junction nucleotides: 4. Looked up from germline, CDR1 is SGHTA and CDR2 is FQGTGA. CDR3 length: 16 amino acids. The CDR3: CASSLDASGRTGELFF. The DNA for the CDR3 is TGTGCCAGCAGCTTAGATGCTAGCGGGAGGACCGGGGAGCTGTTTTTT. Complete variable domain (other parts from reference TRBV7-3 and TRBJ2-2): GAGVSQTPSNKVTEKGKYVELRCDPISGHTALYWYRQSLGQGPEFLIYFQGTGAADDSGLPNDRFFAVRPEGSVSTLKIQRTERGDSAVYLCASSLDASGRTGELFFGEGSRLTVL.

The V call is TRBV24-1, the J call TRBJ2-5; TRBD1 matches 7 bases. Germline values: CDR1 KGHDR, CDR2 SFDVKD. Unmatched junction bases numbered 10, after V lost 4 bases and J lost 0 bases. The CDR3 length is 17 residues. The chain's CDR3 is CATSDPPGTDHQETQYF. The CDR3 DNA is TGTGCCACCAGTGACCCACCCGGGACAGACCACCAAGAGACCCAGTACTTC.

V gene TRBV5-8 combines with J gene TRBJ2-7, with 13 positions matching TRBD2. Germline CDR1 and CDR2: SGHTS and YDEGEE. The CDR3 runs to 18 residues. The V segment lost 10 bases and the J segment 4 bases; nucleotides outside the gene matches: 20. CDR3 DNA sequence: TGTGCCGAGCTACGGGGACTAGCGGGGCGCCCTGACCCTTACGAGCAGTACTTC. Translating gives CAELRGLAGRPDPYEQYF.

This clone was observed a few times. The chain is built from TRBV6-5 and TRBJ1-5; D ambiguous. CDR3 length: 14 amino acids. CDR1 and CDR2 (germline): MNHEY, SVGAGI. Deletions cut 5 bases from V and 4 bases from J, with 12 bases between. The CDR3 nucleotides are TGTGCCAGCAGTCTGCGGGGAGAGAATCAGCCCCAGCATTTT. Protein: CASSLRGENQPQHF.

Details on this clone: At one end, the junction sequence differs from germline, possibly due to a read error. This chain joins TRBV7-7 and TRBJ2-2, with 8 bases aligning to TRBD2. The CDR3 runs 15 residues. The germline V gene encodes CDR1 SSHAT and CDR2 FNYEAQ (reference sequence). CDR3 in amino acids: CASSLSLAGTGELFF. In DNA form, the CDR3 reads TGTGCTAGCAGCTTAAGTCTAGCGGGCACCGGGGAGCTGTTTTTT.

This clone was detected once. V gene TRBV29-1 combines with J gene TRBJ2-6; D perhaps matches TRBD1 (6 bases). Germline CDR1 SQVTM, CDR2 ANQGSEA. Trimming left V 6 bases short and J 1 base short, with 10 bases between. This CDR3 is 14 amino acids long. The CDR3 reads CSVSQGSGANVLTF. CDR3 nucleotide sequence: TGCAGCGTCTCACAGGGTTCTGGGGCCAACGTCCTGACTTTC.

The V call is TRBV6-5, the J call TRBJ1-4, with 7 bases lining up with TRBD1. The CDR3 is 13 amino acids. V trimming: 5 bases; J trimming: 16 bases; junction bases outside the gene matches: 13. CDR1 and CDR2 (germline): MNHEY, SVGAGI. DNA for the CDR3: TGTGCCAGCAGTCAAACTTTGGGACAGCTGAAGTTTTTT. It encodes CASSQTLGQLKFF.

The gene calls are TRBV7-2 and TRBJ1-1; unclear D gene. CDR1 is SGHTA, CDR2 FQGNSA, per germline. There are 16 residues in the CDR3. Trimming took 1 base from V and 6 from J, leaving 18 bases between them. The CDR3 reads CASSLGGRLLLAEAFF. DNA of the CDR3: TGTGCCAGCAGCTTAGGAGGGAGACTACTCCTCGCTGAAGCTTTCTTT.

V is TRBV18 and J is TRBJ2-3; possible D gene TRBD2, 5 bases. CDR1 is KGHSH, CDR2 LQKENI, per germline. Trimming stripped 3 bases from V and 3 bases from J, with 13 bases between. The CDR3 is 15 amino acids. The chain's CDR3 is CASSPPRTQTDTQYF. In DNA, the CDR3 is TGTGCCAGCTCACCCCCCCGGACTCAGACAGATACGCAGTATTTT.

This clone was seen only once. This chain connects TRBV30 to TRBJ1-3; D may be TRBD1 (6 bases). The CDR3 spans 12 residues. Trimming took 6 bases from V and 3 from J, leaving 9 bases between them. The germline gives CDR1 GTSNPN, CDR2 SVGIG (reference sequence). DNA for the CDR3: TGTGCCTGTGGACAGAATGGAAACACCATATATTTT. It translates to CACGQNGNTIYF.

This rearrangement joins TRBV12-3 or TRBV12-4 to TRBJ1-2; no clear D gene. V dropped 4 bases and J dropped 8 bases, with 14 bases sitting between them. The CDR3 runs to 13 residues. This CDR3 reads CASSSVSRRGYTF. The CDR3 nucleotides are TGTGCCAGCAGTTCGGTCAGCCGGAGGGGCTACACCTTC.

The chain is built from TRBV11-2 and TRBJ1-1, with D perhaps matching TRBD1 (6 bases). Germline V gene sequence: CDR1 SGHAT, CDR2 FQNNGV. There are 17 residues in the CDR3. Trimming left V 4 bases short and J 4 bases short, with 22 bases between. CDR3 in amino acids: CASSSHRGGAIATEAFF. The CDR3 region has the DNA TGTGCCAGCAGCTCCCATCGGGGGGGCGCGATCGCCACTGAAGCTTTCTTT. Based on the CDR3 plus reference TRBV11-2 and TRBJ1-1, the full variable domain is EAGVAQSPRYKIIEKRQSVAFWCNPISGHATLYWYQQILGQGPKLLIQFQNNGVVDDSQLPKDRFSAERLKGVDSTLKIQPAKLEDSAVYLCASSSHRGGAIATEAFFGQGTRLTVV.

The V and J genes are TRBV18 and TRBJ2-7; possibly TRBD1 for D (5 bases). Trimming left V 3 bases short and J 5 bases short, with 17 bases between. From germline, CDR1 is KGHSH and CDR2 LQKENI. CDR3 size: 15 residues. The CDR3 DNA reads TGTGCCAGCTCACCGTCTGGGGCGCGTAGAGACGAGCAGTACTTC. This codes for CASSPSGARRDEQYF.

The V call is TRBV27, the J call TRBJ2-1, with 7 bases identical to TRBD1. The CDR3 contains 13 residues. The germline gives CDR1 MNHEY, CDR2 SMNVEV (reference sequence). Trimming at V came to 7 bases and at J to 8 bases, leaving 8 bases not matched to a gene. DNA for the CDR3: TGTGCCAGCACTAAATTACAGGGGTATGAGCAGTTCTTC. Amino acids: CASTKLQGYEQFF.

This rearrangement joins TRBV19 to TRBJ1-3, with 7 bases aligning to TRBD1. J gave up 15 bases and V 5 bases, and 10 bases lay outside the gene matches. The CDR3 has 12 residues. Per the germline V gene, CDR1 is LNHDA and CDR2 is SQIVND (reference sequence). DNA of the CDR3: TGTGCCAGTAGTCCAGAAACAGGGGACCGATATTTT. It specifies CASSPETGDRYF. Complete variable domain (other parts from reference TRBV19 and TRBJ1-3): DGGITQSPKYLFRKEGQNVTLSCEQNLNHDAMYWYRQDPGQGLRLIYYSQIVNDFQKGDIAEGYSVSREKKESFPLTVTSAQKNPTAFYLCASSPETGDRYFGEGSWLTVV.

This chain links TRBV19 with TRBJ1-3, with 8 bases identical to TRBD1. The CDR3 has 15 amino acids. The V segment lost 7 bases and the J segment 0 bases; nucleotides outside the gene matches: 5. Per germline, CDR1 LNHDA and CDR2 SQIVND (reference sequence). DNA of the CDR3: TGTGCCAGTACCCCAGGACAGGGCTCTGGAAACACCATATATTTT. It is translated as CASTPGQGSGNTIYF.